The 28 T cell receptor beta chains in this list originate from one sample, sequenced in a study of CD8+CD57+ T cells in acquired aplastic anemia. Genomic DNA was employed as the template in profiling TCR beta VDJ and CDR3. Via MiXCR, TCRdb re-called the reads, giving one row per CDR3 protein. This table has 250,000 to 300,000 distinct CDR3 sequences, roughly three fifths appearing once. Input material: sorted CD4+, CD8+, or CD8+CD57+ T cells (not recorded which) from PBMCs. These receptors all come from a human donor with severe aplastic anemia or a healthy control (not recorded which).

Ten or more counts support this clonotype. The J gene is TRBJ2-1, the V gene TRBV6-2 or TRBV6-3; 14 bases agree with TRBD2. The CDR3 runs 13 residues. V lost 6 bases to trimming and J lost 12 bases; unmatched junction nucleotides: 4. Germline values: CDR1 MNHEY, CDR2 SVGEGT. The CDR3 here is CASSLGLAGGQFF. The DNA of the CDR3 is TGTGCCAGCAGCCTTGGACTAGCGGGGGGGCAGTTCTTC.

The chain is built from TRBV29-1 and TRBJ2-7; 9 bases agree with TRBD2. CDR1 and CDR2 from the germline V gene are SQVTM and ANQGSEA. J gave up 7 bases and V 4 bases, and 5 bases lay outside the gene matches. The CDR3 length is 12 residues. CDR3 amino acids: CSVVAGAGEQYF. The CDR3 coding sequence is TGCAGCGTTGTAGCGGGAGCCGGGGAGCAGTACTTC.

This clonotype has at least ten counts. The V and J genes are TRBV20-1 and TRBJ1-5, with D maybe TRBD1 (5 bases). The CDR3 is made up of 14 amino acids. CDR1 and CDR2 from the germline V gene are DFQATT and SNEGSKA (reference sequence). Between the trimmed V and J ends, which lost 2 bases and 5 bases, there was a span of 13 bases. The CDR3 nucleotides are TGCAGTGCTAGATACGGGACGGGGGATCAGCCCCAGCATTTT. Its translation: CSARYGTGDQPQHF.

V usage is TRBV7-2 and J usage is TRBJ1-1; D is unresolved. The CDR3 sequence is 13 residues long. CDR1 and CDR2 (germline): SGHTA, FQGNSA. V was trimmed by 5 bases and J by 6 bases, leaving 13 bases between them. CDR3 amino acids: CASSPISSAEAFF. In nucleotides, the CDR3 is TGTGCCAGCAGCCCTATTTCCTCCGCTGAAGCTTTCTTT. The complete variable domain, with remaining parts taken from reference TRBV7-2 and TRBJ1-1, reads GAGVSQSPSNKVTEKGKDVELRCDPISGHTALYWYRQSLGQGLEFLIYFQGNSAPDKSGLPSDRFSAERTGGSVSTLTIQRTQQEDSAVYLCASSPISSAEAFFGQGTRLTVV.

This chain joins TRBV2 and TRBJ1-6, with no clear D. V lost 7 bases to trimming and J lost 9 bases, with 13 bases between them. This CDR3 is built from 13 residues. In germline, CDR1 is SNHLY, CDR2 FYNNEI. The CDR3 protein is CASTKDLSSPLHF. The CDR3 bases are TGTGCCAGCACGAAGGACCTTTCTTCACCCCTCCACTTT.

The J gene is TRBJ1-1, the V gene TRBV7-9, with D uncertain. The germline gives CDR1 SEHNR, CDR2 FQNEAQ (reference sequence). V was cut by 5 bases and J by 0 bases, with 19 bases left in between. The CDR3 covers 17 residues. The CDR3 spells CASSDPIRRHMNTEAFF. Here the CDR3 DNA reads TGTGCCAGCAGCGACCCGATTCGGAGGCACATGAACACTGAAGCTTTCTTT. The full variable domain, completed using reference TRBV7-9 and TRBJ1-1, is DTGVSQNPRHKITKRGQNVTFRCDPISEHNRLYWYRQTLGQGPEFLTYFQNEAQLEKSRLLSDRFSAERPKGSFSTLEIQRTEQGDSAMYLCASSDPIRRHMNTEAFFGQGTRLTVV.

This clonotype was detected only a few times. This may be a read error: a much more frequent sequence differs by one nucleotide. The gene calls are TRBV12-5 and TRBJ2-7; 10 bases match TRBD1. The CDR3 covers 14 residues. In germline, CDR1 is LGHNT, CDR2 FRNRAP. The trim removed 6 bases at V and 7 bases at J, leaving 9 bases unmatched. CDR3 nucleotide sequence: TGTGCTAGTGGAGGCGACAGGGGGCGGTCAGAGCAGTACTTC. Translation gives CASGGDRGRSEQYF.

A single count supports this clonotype. One junction end disagrees with the germline gene, perhaps due to a read error. V is TRBV9 and J is TRBJ2-2; maybe TRBD2 (5 bases). The germline V gene has CDR1 SGDLS and CDR2 YYNGEE. The length of the CDR3 is 16 residues. The CDR3 loop reads CASSVNPSGNTGELLF. The CDR3 DNA follows: TGTGCCAGCAGCGTGAATCCCAGCGGAAACACCGGGGAGCTGCTTTTT.

This clonotype was picked up many times. V gene TRBV6-5 combines with J gene TRBJ1-2, with no clear D. The germline V gene has CDR1 MNHEY and CDR2 SVGAGI. The CDR3 is 12 residues long. V shed 6 bases and J shed 1 base, with 6 bases lying between them. For the CDR3, the DNA is TGTGCCAGCAGGGCTCGTAACTATGGCTACACCTTC. As protein: CASRARNYGYTF.

V usage is TRBV7-9 and J usage is TRBJ2-2, with D unclear. V was cut by 6 bases and J by 8 bases, with 16 bases left in between. CDR3 length equals 14 residues. The germline gives CDR1 SEHNR, CDR2 FQNEAQ (reference sequence). CDR3 in amino acids: CASSFLLTEGELFF. The DNA of the CDR3 is TGTGCCAGCAGTTTCCTCCTCACGGAAGGGGAGCTGTTTTTT.

This rearrangement joins TRBV24-1 to TRBJ1-2, with a possible D match to TRBD1 (5 bases). The CDR3 extends over 16 amino acids. The ends were cut back, 4 bases at V and 8 bases at J, with 22 bases in the middle. Germline lookup yields CDR1 KGHDR and CDR2 SFDVKD. The CDR3 sequence: CATSEGVSPWGGGYTF. The CDR3 DNA sequence: TGTGCCACCAGTGAAGGGGTGTCCCCGTGGGGCGGAGGCTACACCTTC.

The rearrangement joins TRBV6-1 to TRBJ1-2; 7 bases align to TRBD1. This CDR3 contains 14 residues. V was pared by 7 bases and J by 6 bases, with 11 bases of the junction left unmatched. Germline V gene sequence: CDR1 MNHNS, CDR2 SASEGT. The CDR3 here is CASTYGQVRDGYTF. DNA of the CDR3: TGTGCCAGCACCTACGGACAGGTACGGGATGGCTACACCTTC.

In regard to this clonotype: A much larger clone lies one base from this, so it may be a read error. The chain couples TRBV11-2 to TRBJ1-2, with D unresolved. The CDR3 covers 14 residues. Looked up from germline, CDR1 is SGHAT and CDR2 is FQNNGV. The CDR3 here is CASSPDWDTYGCTF. The DNA of the CDR3 is TGTGCCAGCAGCCCGGACTGGGATACCTATGGCTGCACCTTC.

The V and J genes are TRBV7-9 and TRBJ1-1; D not certain. The CDR3 loop spans 16 amino acids. The germline V and J ends were trimmed by 4 bases and 1 base, with 16 bases remaining between them. CDR1 is SEHNR, CDR2 FQNEAQ, per germline (reference sequence). CDR3 sequence (DNA): TGTGCCAGCAGCTCGTATTCTGGGATATGGAACACTGAAGCTTTCTTT. Translated: CASSSYSGIWNTEAFF.

This clonotype was observed a single time. V is TRBV6-5 and J is TRBJ2-3, with a tentative D call TRBD2 (5 bases). V dropped 7 bases and J dropped 0 bases, with 11 bases sitting between them. Germline V gene sequence: CDR1 MNHEY, CDR2 SVGAGI. The CDR3 has 14 residues. CDR3 nucleotide sequence: TGTGCCAGCAAGGCGGGCCTTAGCACAGATACGCAGTATTTT. It translates to CASKAGLSTDTQYF.

This chain joins TRBV7-9 and TRBJ1-1; TRBD1 is a possible D gene (6 bases). The CDR3 spans 15 residues. With 5 bases removed from V and 3 bases from J, the gap between germline ends came to 16 bases. CDR1 is SEHNR and CDR2 is FQNEAQ in the germline V gene (reference sequence). The CDR3 loop is CASSAGRPGDTEAFF. DNA of the CDR3: TGTGCCAGCAGCGCGGGGAGGCCAGGGGACACTGAAGCTTTCTTT.

This chain links TRBV2 with TRBJ1-1; D remains ambiguous. The CDR3 totals 14 residues. V was cut by 2 bases and J by 0 bases, with 7 bases left in between. Germline V CDR1 and CDR2: SNHLY, FYNNEI. The CDR3: CASSESWVNTEAFF. In DNA form, the CDR3 reads TGTGCCAGCAGTGAATCTTGGGTGAACACTGAAGCTTTCTTT.

Worth noting for this clonotype: Germline is not matched at one junction end, which may reflect a read error. The chain uses TRBV7-9 and TRBJ2-3, with 7 positions matching TRBD2. There are 11 residues in the CDR3. CDR1 SEHNR and CDR2 FQNEAQ come from the germline V gene (reference sequence). In nucleotides, the CDR3 is TGTGCCAGCAGCAATCGGGACTACCCATGTTTT. Translated: CASSNRDYPCF.

This rearrangement joins TRBV15 to TRBJ2-7, with D possibly being TRBD2 (5 bases). Trimming cost V 4 bases and J 6 bases, with 16 bases left between them. This CDR3 has 14 residues. Per germline, CDR1 LNHNV and CDR2 YYDKDF (reference sequence). Here the CDR3 reads CATSKDRAALEQYF. The CDR3 nucleotides are TGTGCCACCAGCAAAGATCGAGCGGCTCTCGAGCAGTACTTC.

Of note for this clonotype: The germline gene is not matched at one end of the junction; a read error may be the cause. This sequence joins TRBV24-1 and TRBJ2-5; 9 bases align to TRBD1. Germline CDR1 and CDR2: KGHDR and SFDVKD. There are 15 residues in the CDR3. The CDR3 DNA reads TGTGCCGCCAGTGACCCGACAGGGGGGAAAGAGACCCAGTACTTC. Protein: CAASDPTGGKETQYF.

The chain combines TRBV20-1 with TRBJ2-1; D is tentatively TRBD1 or TRBD2 (6 bases each). With 5 bases removed from V and 9 bases from J, the gap between germline ends came to 14 bases. The CDR3 covers 12 residues. Per the germline V gene, CDR1 is DFQATT and CDR2 is SNEGSKA (reference sequence). The CDR3 reads CSAERGAGEQFF. The DNA of the CDR3 is TGCAGTGCTGAGAGGGGGGCGGGTGAGCAGTTCTTC.

The sample holds a few counts of this clonotype. The junction differs from germline at one of its ends, possibly a read error. This chain links TRBV20-1 with TRBJ2-5; no clear D gene. The CDR3 runs to 13 residues. Germline V lookup: CDR1 DFQATT, CDR2 SNEGSKA (reference sequence). CDR3 sequence (DNA): TGCAGCGCTAGAGAGTCTGGAAGGGAGACCCAGTACTTC. It codes for CSARESGRETQYF.

This rearrangement joins TRBV5-6 to TRBJ1-1; a weak D match, TRBD1 (6 bases). CDR3 size: 16 residues. The ends were cut back, 2 bases at V and 5 bases at J, with 19 bases in the middle. CDR1 is SGHDT and CDR2 is YYEEEE in the germline V gene. CDR3 residues: CASSLAGANVATEAFF. The CDR3 region has the DNA TGTGCCAGCAGCTTAGCAGGGGCGAACGTTGCGACTGAAGCTTTCTTT.

The chain links TRBV12-3 or TRBV12-4 to TRBJ1-2; D might be TRBD1 (6 bases). V was pared by 7 bases and J by 7 bases, with 16 bases between. This CDR3 region has 13 residues. CDR3 protein: CASTHPNRVGYTF. As DNA, the CDR3 is TGTGCCAGCACCCATCCTAACAGGGTTGGCTACACCTTC.

This clonotype was seen many times. The chain joins TRBV28 to TRBJ2-7; D ambiguous. Germline V gives CDR1 MDHEN, CDR2 SYDVKM. The V gene lost 7 bases and the J gene lost 3 bases, with 13 bases spanning the gap. This CDR3 has 13 residues. The CDR3 DNA reads as TGTGCCAGCACCCCCGACGGCTTCTACGAGCAGTACTTC. It yields the protein CASTPDGFYEQYF. Variable domain in full (rest from reference TRBV28 and TRBJ2-7): DVKVTQSSRYLVKRTGEKVFLECVQDMDHENMFWYRQDPGLGLRLIYFSYDVKMKEKGDIPEGYSVSREKKERFSLILESASTNQTSMYLCASTPDGFYEQYFGPGTRLTVT.

The CDR3, as DNA: TGTGCCAGCAGCTGGGACAGGTCAAATGAGCAGTTCTTC. Translation gives CASSWDRSNEQFF. V usage is TRBV5-4 and J usage is TRBJ2-1, with 8 bases lining up with TRBD1. This CDR3 is built from 13 residues. CDR1 is SGHNT and CDR2 is YYREEE in the germline V gene (reference sequence). J gave up 7 bases and V 3 bases, and 3 bases lay outside the gene matches.

This clonotype was counted once. V and J are TRBV10-3 and TRBJ1-1; D not certain. Germline V gene lookup returns CDR1 ENHRY and CDR2 SYGVKD. V was trimmed by 3 bases and J by 5 bases, leaving 13 bases between them. This CDR3 is 14 amino acids long. CDR3 protein: CAISDPQGWTEAFF. The CDR3 coding sequence is TGTGCCATCAGTGACCCCCAAGGGTGGACTGAAGCTTTCTTT.

This clonotype has a handful of counts. CDR3 bases: TGCAGTGCTAGAGTCGGGGAGCGGGAGAATTACTTC. Translated, it gives CSARVGERENYF. The chain combines TRBV20-1 with TRBJ2-7; TRBD2 aligns across 8 bases. CDR1 DFQATT and CDR2 SNEGSKA come from the germline V gene (reference sequence). J gave up 13 bases and V 1 base, and 9 bases lay outside the gene matches. The CDR3 has 12 residues.